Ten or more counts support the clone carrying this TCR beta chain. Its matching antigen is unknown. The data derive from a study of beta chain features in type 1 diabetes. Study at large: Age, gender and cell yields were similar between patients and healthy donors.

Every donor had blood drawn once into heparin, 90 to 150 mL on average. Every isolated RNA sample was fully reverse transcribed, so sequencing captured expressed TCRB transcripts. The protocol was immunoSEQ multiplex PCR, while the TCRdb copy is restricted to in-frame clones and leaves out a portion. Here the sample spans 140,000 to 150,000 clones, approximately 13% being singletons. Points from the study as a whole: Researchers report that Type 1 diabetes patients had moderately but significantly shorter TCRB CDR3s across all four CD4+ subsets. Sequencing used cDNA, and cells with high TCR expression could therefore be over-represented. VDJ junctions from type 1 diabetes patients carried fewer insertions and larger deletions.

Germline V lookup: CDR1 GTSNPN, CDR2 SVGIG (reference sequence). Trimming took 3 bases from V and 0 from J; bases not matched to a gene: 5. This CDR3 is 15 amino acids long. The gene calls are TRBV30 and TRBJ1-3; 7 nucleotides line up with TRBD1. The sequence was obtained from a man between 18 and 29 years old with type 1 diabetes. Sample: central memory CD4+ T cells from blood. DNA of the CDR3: TGTGCCTGGAGCCCCGGACAGGTCTCTGGAAACACCATATATTTT. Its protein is CAWSPGQVSGNTIYF.